The 10 T cell receptor beta chains below all came from one sample that was sequenced in a study of tumor and adjacent non-tumor tissue in lung cancer. RNA was extracted from bulk tissue without any cell sorting. This non-tumor lung sample came from over 3 cm beyond the tumor edge. Three rounds of nested PCR, following a modified ARM-PCR protocol, produced the TCRbeta library. TCRdb called the multiplex PCR reads again in MiXCR, with one record for every CDR3 protein. Counted here are some 80,000 distinct CDR3 sequences, approximately 80% occurring once; the ten biggest clones make up 51%. Sequenced sample: distant non-tumor lung tissue. Receptors were obtained from a man aged 55-75 years with non-small cell lung cancer.

As regards this clonotype: With a much larger clone just one base away, this may be a read error. The rearrangement links TRBV5-1 to TRBJ2-3; tentatively, D is TRBD2 (7 bases). With 10 bases removed from V and 6 bases from J, the gap between germline ends came to 24 bases. Germline V CDR1 and CDR2: SGHRS, YFSETQ. CDR3 size: 15 residues. CDR3 amino acids: CAGKGLGGHQDTQYF. As DNA, the CDR3 is TGCGCCGGCAAGGGGCTCGGGGGGCACCAGGATACGCAGTATTTT.

The gene calls are TRBV11-2 and TRBJ1-6, with TRBD1 identical over 7 bases. J gave up 4 bases and V 7 bases, and 7 bases lay outside the gene matches. The V gene's germline CDR1 is SGHAT and CDR2 FQNNGV. The CDR3 runs to 15 residues. CDR3 sequence: CASNLDRRYNSPLHF. Here the CDR3 DNA reads TGTGCCAGCAACTTGGACAGGAGATATAATTCACCCCTCCACTTT.

As for this clonotype: At one boundary the junction diverges from the germline segment, which might be a read error. The chain uses TRBV6-5 and TRBJ2-3, with 9 bases that match TRBD1. Germline-derived CDR1 and CDR2 are MNHEY and SVGAGI. The CDR3 spans 15 residues. The CDR3 here is CASSLTGTGTDTHYF. In nucleotides, the CDR3 is TGTGCCAGCAGTCTGACAGGGACAGGGACCGATACGCATTATTTT.

Concerning this clonotype itself: This could be a read error, since a much larger clone is one nucleotide away. This rearrangement joins TRBV5-6 to TRBJ1-6; D is uncertain. Germline CDR1 is SGHDT and CDR2 is YYEEEE. The CDR3 has 13 residues. V shed 4 bases and J shed 9 bases, with 11 bases lying between them. DNA for the CDR3: TGTGCCAGCAGCCTGAGGCAGAGTTCACCCCTCCACTTT. This encodes CASSLRQSSPLHF.

The rearrangement joins TRBV6-5 to TRBJ2-7; D is unresolved. This CDR3 spans 14 amino acids. V lost 7 bases to trimming and J lost 6 bases, with 19 bases between them. Looked up from germline, CDR1 is MNHEY and CDR2 is SVGAGI. The CDR3 nucleotides are TGTGCCAGCAATGCCCGAGACTCTTGGGGCGAGCAGTACTTC. Amino acids: CASNARDSWGEQYF.

With respect to this clonotype: Because the CDR3 is missing its conserved closing phenylalanine or tryptophan, this is likely a read error. V usage is TRBV6-2 or TRBV6-3 and J usage is TRBJ1-5; D perhaps matches TRBD1 (5 bases). Trimming took off 8 bases at V and 0 bases at J, with 11 bases between the two ends. This CDR3 is built from 14 residues. The V gene's germline CDR1 is MNHEY and CDR2 SVGEGT. The CDR3 DNA reads as TGTGCCAGCCAAGGGACTGTTAGCAATCAGCCCCAGCATCTT. This gives the protein CASQGTVSNQPQHL.

With respect to this clonotype: At one end the junction does not follow the germline gene, possibly because of a read error. CDR3 amino acids: CASFLAGASSRANVLTF. DNA for the CDR3: TGTGCCAGCTTCCTAGCGGGAGCCAGCTCTAGGGCCAACGTCCTGACTTTC. The V and J genes are TRBV6-5 and TRBJ2-6; 10 nucleotides agree with TRBD2. The germline CDR1 and CDR2 sequences are MNHEY and SVGAGI. CDR3 length: 17 residues.

This clonotype was detected a few times. With a much larger clone just one base away, this may be a read error. V usage is TRBV6-1 and J usage is TRBJ1-1; TRBD1 might be the D (6 bases). CDR1 and CDR2 from the germline V gene are MNHNS and SASEGT. This CDR3 has 14 residues. The CDR3 DNA reads TGTACCAGCAGGCCGGGACACCTGAACACTGAAGCTTTCTTT. Its protein is CTSRPGHLNTEAFF.

As regards this clonotype: Relative to the germline gene, one junction end is altered; a read error may explain this. The rearrangement joins TRBV4-1 to TRBJ1-2, with D possibly being TRBD1 (5 bases). The CDR3 consists of 15 residues. Germline assignment: CDR1 MGHRA and CDR2 YSYEKL. CDR3 protein: CASCQGRGPIYGCTF. The DNA for the CDR3 is TGCGCCAGCTGCCAAGGCCGGGGACCTATCTATGGCTGCACCTTC.

The chain recombines TRBV4-2 with TRBJ2-3; TRBD2 might be the D (6 bases). Germline assignment: CDR1 LGHNA and CDR2 YNFKEQ. V was cut by 4 bases and J by 4 bases, with 15 bases left in between. The CDR3 consists of 15 residues. The chain's CDR3 is CASSPTSEMADTQYF. In nucleotides, the CDR3 is TGTGCCAGCAGCCCGACTAGTGAGATGGCAGATACGCAGTATTTT.